These 28 T cell receptor beta chains share one sample of origin, sequenced in a study of identical twins. TCRdb re-derived calls from the 5' RACE reads in MiXCR, one entry per CDR3 protein. The sample has approximately 700,000 distinct CDR3 sequences; around a sixth are singletons. This sample was also put to use in a study of T cells expressing NK-cell markers.

The sequencing input was PBMCs. These TCRs come from a woman aged 18 to 35 in good health.

There are a few counts of this clonotype. The chain has TRBV6-5 and TRBJ1-1, with D uncertain. V was cut by 7 bases and J by 4 bases, with 16 bases left in between. The CDR3 extends over 14 amino acids. Germline-derived CDR1 and CDR2 are MNHEY and SVGAGI. The CDR3 sequence: CASINRVSGTEAFF. The CDR3 DNA sequence: TGTGCCAGCATCAATCGAGTATCGGGCACTGAAGCTTTCTTT.

The rearrangement joins TRBV25-1 to TRBJ2-1, with D possibly matching TRBD1 (6 bases). This CDR3 region has 12 residues. V shed 3 bases and J shed 10 bases, with 10 bases lying between them. Germline CDR1 is MGHDK and CDR2 is SYGVNS. Here the CDR3 DNA reads TGTGCCAGCAGTGAGGGGGCAGGAGAGCAGTTCTTC. Its translation: CASSEGAGEQFF.

This clonotype was counted between two and nine times. The chain uses TRBV4-3 and TRBJ2-7; 10 bases fit TRBD2. The V gene end was trimmed by 3 bases and the J gene end by 3 bases; junction bases not matched to a gene: 5. Germline-derived CDR1 and CDR2 are LGHNA and YSLEER. CDR3 length: 15 amino acids. CDR3 coding DNA: TGCGCCAGCAGCCATTCCGGGACTAGCGACTACGAGCAGTACTTC. Translating it yields CASSHSGTSDYEQYF.

V usage is TRBV2 and J usage is TRBJ2-2; 7 bases line up with TRBD2. This CDR3 comprises 15 residues. Looked up from germline, CDR1 is SNHLY and CDR2 is FYNNEI. V shed 7 bases and J 6 bases; nucleotides not matched to a gene: 11. The CDR3 nucleotides read TGTGCCAGCAAAAGGAGAACTAGCGATCCCGGGGAGCTGTTTTTT. Encoded protein: CASKRRTSDPGELFF.

This clonotype was seen a handful of times. This chain joins TRBV7-9 and TRBJ1-4; D gene ambiguous. The length of the CDR3 is 13 residues. The V end was cut by 7 bases, the J end by 8 bases, with 14 bases between. Germline V gene lookup returns CDR1 SEHNR and CDR2 FQNEAQ (reference sequence). The CDR3 here is CASTDGSLEKLFF. CDR3 DNA: TGTGCCAGCACGGACGGTTCCCTGGAAAAACTGTTTTTT. The variable domain in full, with the rest retrieved from reference TRBV7-9 and TRBJ1-4, is DTGVSQNPRHKITKRGQNVTFRCDPISEHNRLYWYRQTLGQGPEFLTYFQNEAQLEKSRLLSDRFSAERPKGSFSTLEIQRTEQGDSAMYLCASTDGSLEKLFFGSGTQLSVL.

In its sample, this clonotype was seen a few times. No DNA is shown, since the ends of the CDR3 on it are uncertain; the CDR3 is the one TCRdb lists. The chain carries TRBV12-3 or TRBV12-4 and TRBJ1-1; the table's D call, TRBD1, was not checked against the DNA. The CDR3 is made up of 16 amino acids, end residues included. The CDR3 here is CASSPPFGAANTEAFF.

This chain connects TRBV6-5 to TRBJ1-1; unclear D gene. The length of the CDR3 is 15 residues. The V gene lost 0 bases and the J gene lost 13 bases, with 21 bases spanning the gap. Germline V gene data show CDR1 as MNHEY and CDR2 as SVGAGI. The CDR3 loop is CASSYSIPRGGVVFF. The CDR3 DNA is TGTGCCAGCAGTTACTCGATCCCCCGCGGCGGGGTGGTTTTCTTT.

This sequence joins TRBV12-3 or TRBV12-4 and TRBJ1-1, with a weak D call TRBD1 (6 bases). Trimming shortened V by 7 bases and J by 5 bases, and 11 bases separated the two germline ends. CDR3 length: 12 amino acids. For the CDR3, the DNA is TGTGCCAGCAAGGGGGTGGGGACTGAAGCTTTCTTT. Its protein product is CASKGVGTEAFF.

The genes are TRBV20-1 and TRBJ2-1; TRBD2 agrees at 11 bases. CDR3 size: 15 residues. Per the germline V gene, CDR1 is DFQATT and CDR2 is SNEGSKA (reference sequence). Trimming removed 3 bases from V and 7 bases from J; junction bases left unmatched: 8. The CDR3 reads CSASRLAGGWNEQFF. The CDR3 DNA is TGCAGTGCTAGTCGTCTAGCGGGGGGTTGGAATGAGCAGTTCTTC.

The chain links TRBV18 to TRBJ2-3; 7 bases map to TRBD1. The V gene end was trimmed by 10 bases and the J gene end by 0 bases; junction bases not matched to a gene: 7. This CDR3 comprises 14 residues. CDR1 KGHSH and CDR2 LQKENI come from the germline V gene. The CDR3 nucleotides are TGTGCCACTGACAGGGTCGCTAGCACAGATACGCAGTATTTT. This gives the protein CATDRVASTDTQYF.

The chain carries TRBV21-1 and TRBJ2-7; TRBD2 reflects the table's D call only, with no check against the DNA. TRBV21-1 is listed as a pseudogene. The CDR3 runs to 14 residues. The CDR3: CASKPYYASSEQYF. The CDR3 nucleotides read TGTGCCAGCAAGCCCTATTACGCGAGTAGCGAGCAGTACTTC.

The chain carries TRBV11-2 and TRBJ2-1, with 10 bases lining up with TRBD2. The CDR3 has 18 amino acids. V was pared by 4 bases and J by 7 bases, with 16 bases of the junction left unmatched. Germline V gene data show CDR1 as SGHAT and CDR2 as FQNNGV. CDR3 amino acids: CASSSRLGLADKGNEQFF. The CDR3 coding sequence is TGTGCCAGCAGCTCCCGATTAGGACTAGCGGACAAAGGGAATGAGCAGTTCTTC.

This chain connects TRBV24-1 to TRBJ2-3; tentative D call: TRBD2 (6 bases). The CDR3 is 15 residues long. Trimming cost V 2 bases and J 4 bases, with 12 bases left between them. CDR1 is KGHDR and CDR2 is SFDVKD in the germline V gene. CDR3 sequence (DNA): TGTGCCACCAGTGATTCCCGGGACTTACCAGATACGCAGTATTTT. This translates into CATSDSRDLPDTQYF.

The chain uses TRBV5-1 and TRBJ1-4; no definite D call. V gave up 0 bases and J gave up 7 bases, with 13 bases separating them. The CDR3 is made up of 15 amino acids. The germline gives CDR1 SGHRS, CDR2 YFSETQ. The CDR3, as DNA: TGCGCCAGCAGCTTGGTTGCAGGCTCAAGTGAAAAACTGTTTTTT. Residues: CASSLVAGSSEKLFF.

This chain connects TRBV27 to TRBJ2-1; D may be TRBD2 (7 bases). Germline CDR1 reads MNHEY; CDR2 reads SMNVEV (reference sequence). Trimming left V 6 bases short and J 8 bases short, with 11 bases between. The CDR3 runs 12 residues. CDR3 region: CASSGGPHEQFF. In DNA form, the CDR3 reads TGTGCCAGCAGCGGGGGGCCTCATGAGCAGTTCTTC.

The genes are TRBV13 and TRBJ2-3; no clear D gene. The CDR3 spans 14 residues. Trimming shortened V by 4 bases and J by 1 base, and 9 bases separated the two germline ends. Germline CDR1 PRHDT, CDR2 FYEKMQ (reference sequence). The CDR3 loop is CASSSGRRTDTQYF. For the CDR3, the DNA is TGTGCCAGCAGCTCCGGGCGTCGCACAGATACGCAGTATTTT.

The chain combines TRBV5-1 with TRBJ1-2; TRBD1 might be the D (6 bases). Germline-derived CDR1 and CDR2 are SGHRS and YFSETQ. The CDR3 sequence is 15 residues long. The ends were cut back, 0 bases at V and 4 bases at J, with 13 bases in the middle. This chain's CDR3 is CASSLGDTAAYGYTF. The DNA of the CDR3 is TGCGCCAGCAGCTTGGGGGACACCGCTGCCTATGGCTACACCTTC.

J is TRBJ2-3 and V is TRBV6-1; 7 bases agree with TRBD2. CDR1 is MNHNS, CDR2 SASEGT, per germline. The CDR3 is 14 amino acids. The V gene end was trimmed by 6 bases and the J gene end by 2 bases; junction bases not matched to a gene: 5. CDR3 DNA sequence: TGTGCCAGCAGGAAAGGGACTACCACAGATACGCAGTATTTT. Its protein is CASRKGTTTDTQYF.

This sequence joins TRBV2 and TRBJ2-1, with D perhaps TRBD1 (5 bases). From germline, CDR1 is SNHLY and CDR2 FYNNEI. The V end lost 4 bases, the J end lost 8 bases, and 9 bases lay between the germline ends. The CDR3 covers 12 residues. The CDR3 loop is CASSALGDEQFF. CDR3 DNA sequence: TGTGCCAGCAGTGCATTAGGGGATGAGCAGTTCTTC.

The CDR3 reads CATSSLVGKRANVLTF. The CDR3 coding sequence is TGTGCCACCAGCAGCCTTGTGGGGAAAAGGGCCAACGTCCTGACTTTC. The rearrangement links TRBV15 to TRBJ2-6; the D is unclear. The CDR3 is 16 amino acids. Between the trimmed V and J ends, which lost 3 bases and 5 bases, there was a span of 14 bases. Germline CDR1 is LNHNV and CDR2 is YYDKDF (reference sequence).

This clonotype has only a few counts. The genes are TRBV5-1 and TRBJ2-5; 14 nucleotides line up with TRBD2. The CDR3 is made up of 17 amino acids. Germline CDR1 reads SGHRS; CDR2 reads YFSETQ. Unmatched junction bases numbered 5, after V lost 4 bases and J lost 0 bases. The CDR3 loop is CASSRGLAGAYQETQYF. DNA of the CDR3: TGCGCCAGCAGCAGGGGACTAGCGGGGGCCTACCAAGAGACCCAGTACTTC.

This clonotype came up a few times. DNA for the CDR3: TGTGCCAGCAGTTGGTTGGGGACCCGCGGTAATGAAAAACTGTTTTTT. Translation: CASSWLGTRGNEKLFF. The rearrangement links TRBV6-5 to TRBJ1-4; possibly TRBD1 for D (5 bases). The CDR3 length is 16 residues. From germline, CDR1 is MNHEY and CDR2 SVGAGI. The V end lost 4 bases, the J end lost 4 bases, and 16 bases lay between the germline ends.

This clonotype was recorded only once. This rearrangement joins TRBV5-1 to TRBJ2-1, with D perhaps TRBD2 (6 bases). The CDR3 is 15 amino acids. The germline gives CDR1 SGHRS, CDR2 YFSETQ. V was shortened by 3 bases and J by 3 bases, with 13 bases between the two germline ends. CDR3 bases: TGCGCCAGCAGCTCCTTAGCGGCTAACTACAATGAGCAGTTCTTC. Amino acids: CASSSLAANYNEQFF.

The chain has TRBV20-1 and TRBJ1-6; D ambiguous. Germline values: CDR1 DFQATT, CDR2 SNEGSKA (reference sequence). The CDR3 runs to 12 residues. Trimming took off 6 bases at V and 9 bases at J, with 12 bases between the two ends. The CDR3 region is CSAREGSSPLHF. The DNA for the CDR3 is TGCAGTGCAAGGGAAGGGAGTTCACCCCTCCACTTT.

This clonotype was seen at least ten times. The chain joins TRBV5-1 to TRBJ1-2; D is ambiguous. Per the germline V gene, CDR1 is SGHRS and CDR2 is YFSETQ. The germline V and J ends were trimmed by 0 bases and 4 bases, with 13 bases remaining between them. The CDR3 is 15 amino acids. The CDR3 spells CASSLVSGGGYGYTF. DNA of the CDR3: TGCGCCAGCAGCTTGGTTTCGGGAGGAGGCTATGGCTACACCTTC.

The chain recombines TRBV18 with TRBJ2-7; 11 bases match TRBD2. V trimming: 0 bases; J trimming: 2 bases; junction bases outside the gene matches: 0. Germline V gene sequence: CDR1 KGHSH, CDR2 LQKENI. The CDR3 is made up of 15 amino acids. CDR3 region: CASSPPGLAAYEQYF. The CDR3 DNA reads as TGTGCCAGCTCACCACCGGGACTAGCGGCCTACGAGCAGTACTTC.

The chain carries TRBV12-3 or TRBV12-4 and TRBJ2-6, with D perhaps matching TRBD1 (6 bases). This CDR3 region has 16 residues. Trimming cost V 6 bases and J 0 bases, with 12 bases left between them. DNA for the CDR3: TGTGCCAGCAGCTGGAAAGGGGGCTCTGGGGCCAACGTCCTGACTTTC. Translation gives CASSWKGGSGANVLTF.

This clonotype was detected only a few times. The chain links TRBV6-2 or TRBV6-3 to TRBJ2-1, with 8 bases lining up with TRBD2. Germline-derived CDR1 and CDR2 are MNHEY and SVGEGT. V was clipped by 6 bases and J by 14 bases; unmatched bases: 6. CDR3 length: 11 residues. The CDR3: CASRSGGPEFF. The CDR3 DNA is TGTGCCAGCAGGTCGGGAGGGCCTGAGTTCTTC.